These 30 T cell receptor beta chains were all obtained from the same sample, sequenced in a study of beta chain features in type 1 diabetes. The study reverse transcribed the entire isolated RNA, so it sequenced expressed TCRB transcripts. The protocol was immunoSEQ multiplex PCR, while the TCRdb copy is restricted to in-frame clones and leaves out a portion. The sample has 150,000 or so clones; around 8.7% are singletons. The sequencing input was central memory CD4+ T cells from blood. These receptors were collected from a man younger than 30 in good health.

In its sample, this clone was seen a few times. This chain joins TRBV18 and TRBJ1-2; perhaps TRBD1 as D (6 bases). The CDR3 extends over 15 amino acids. CDR1 and CDR2 (germline): KGHSH, LQKENI. V gave up 2 bases and J gave up 0 bases, with 10 bases separating them. The DNA for the CDR3 is TGTGCCAGCTCACCAGGGGACAATTCTAACTATGGCTACACCTTC. Translating it yields CASSPGDNSNYGYTF. The full variable domain, completed using reference TRBV18 and TRBJ1-2, is NAGVMQNPRHLVRRRGQEARLRCSPMKGHSHVYWYRQLPEEGLKFMVYLQKENIIDESGMPKERFSAEFPKEGPSILRIQQVVRGDSAAYFCASSPGDNSNYGYTFGSGTRLTVV.

This clone has only a few counts. The gene calls are TRBV30 and TRBJ2-5; a possible D gene is TRBD2 (6 bases). Between the trimmed V and J ends, which lost 8 bases and 3 bases, there was a span of 10 bases. This CDR3 has 11 residues. Germline-derived CDR1 and CDR2 are GTSNPN and SVGIG (reference sequence). The CDR3 region has the DNA TGTGCCGGCACGGGGGAAGAGACCCAGTACTTC. Translation: CAGTGEETQYF.

The rearrangement links TRBV7-2 to TRBJ1-5; D not certain. Germline values: CDR1 SGHTA, CDR2 FQGNSA. V was shortened by 3 bases and J by 2 bases, with 11 bases between the two germline ends. The CDR3 spans 15 residues. The CDR3 loop reads CASSFDGDGNQPQHF. CDR3 nucleotide sequence: TGTGCCAGCAGCTTTGACGGGGATGGCAATCAGCCCCAGCATTTT.

This clone appeared a few times. At the DNA level, this CDR3 is encoded by other sequences in the same sample as well. The V call is TRBV14, the J call TRBJ1-2; TRBD1 matches at 10 bases. V was pared by 4 bases and J by 4 bases, with 6 bases of the junction left unmatched. The germline V gene has CDR1 SGHDN and CDR2 FVKESK. The CDR3 is 15 amino acids. CDR3: CASSLATGGIYGYTF. The CDR3 DNA is TGTGCCAGCAGCCTCGCGACAGGGGGCATCTATGGCTACACCTTC.

The V gene is TRBV6-1, the J gene TRBJ2-7, with a possible D match to TRBD1 (5 bases). CDR3 size: 13 residues. The germline V and J ends were trimmed by 4 bases and 2 bases, with 9 bases remaining between them. The germline gives CDR1 MNHNS, CDR2 SASEGT. The CDR3 nucleotides read TGTGCCAGCAGTGCCGGACAACCCTACGAGCAGTACTTC. Translating it yields CASSAGQPYEQYF.

This clone was seen a few times. The chain has TRBV7-2 and TRBJ2-7; 8 positions agree with TRBD1. This CDR3 has 15 amino acids. CDR1 is SGHTA and CDR2 is FQGNSA in the germline V gene. The V gene end was trimmed by 6 bases and the J gene end by 7 bases; junction bases not matched to a gene: 14. The DNA for the CDR3 is TGTGCCAGCAGGAACAGGGGGTCCAAACCGGGGGAGCAGTACTTC. It is translated as CASRNRGSKPGEQYF.

The V call is TRBV7-9, the J call TRBJ1-3; D is unresolved. This CDR3 is 16 amino acids long. Trimming left V 5 bases short and J 4 bases short, with 18 bases between. Germline assignment: CDR1 SEHNR and CDR2 FQNEAQ (reference sequence). This CDR3 is CASSPRPSEIGNTIYF. DNA for the CDR3: TGTGCCAGCAGCCCTCGACCTTCGGAGATCGGAAACACCATATATTTT.

V gene TRBV4-3 combines with J gene TRBJ2-3; possible D gene TRBD2, 6 bases. V was cut by 1 base and J by 10 bases, with 12 bases left in between. There are 13 residues in the CDR3. CDR1 and CDR2 (germline): LGHNA, YSLEER. The CDR3 nucleotides read TGCGCCAGCAGCCAAGCCAGGGAGGAGTCGCAGTATTTT. Protein product: CASSQAREESQYF.

In this sample, this clone turned up a few times. The chain has TRBV6-5 and TRBJ2-7; 7 bases fit TRBD1. With 6 bases clipped from V and 2 bases from J, the junction kept 4 bases outside the gene matches. Looked up from germline, CDR1 is MNHEY and CDR2 is SVGAGI. This CDR3 comprises 13 residues. CDR3 region: CASRDGTAYEQYF. In DNA, the CDR3 is TGTGCCAGCAGAGACGGGACAGCCTACGAGCAGTACTTC.

This clone was counted a few times. The V gene is TRBV11-2, the J gene TRBJ2-5, with 10 bases lining up with TRBD2. In germline, CDR1 is SGHAT, CDR2 FQNNGV. The CDR3 length is 15 residues. V gave up 5 bases and J gave up 2 bases; unmatched junction bases: 5. For the CDR3, the DNA is TGTGCCAGCAGCCCACAGCGGGGGGGACAAGAGACCCAGTACTTC. Protein: CASSPQRGGQETQYF.

This clone was found a few times. V gene TRBV7-9 combines with J gene TRBJ2-1, with 8 bases fitting TRBD2. Germline CDR1 SEHNR, CDR2 FQNEAQ (reference sequence). J was trimmed by 10 bases and V by 4 bases; bases with no gene match: 15. The CDR3 is 16 residues long. This chain's CDR3 is CASSSKTGLVAGEQFF. In DNA, the CDR3 is TGTGCCAGCAGCTCCAAAACGGGACTAGTGGCAGGGGAGCAGTTCTTC.

This clone has more than one count but fewer than ten. The chain is built from TRBV5-4 and TRBJ2-3; a weak D match, TRBD2 (6 bases). Germline V gives CDR1 SGHNT, CDR2 YYREEE (reference sequence). Trimming took 0 bases from V and 2 from J, leaving 13 bases between them. This CDR3 region has 16 residues. The CDR3: CASSLEERVPTDTQYF. The DNA for the CDR3 is TGTGCCAGCAGCTTGGAAGAGCGGGTGCCCACAGATACGCAGTATTTT.

The gene calls are TRBV5-6 and TRBJ1-2, with 7 positions matching TRBD1. The junction had 6 bases not matched to a gene; V was cut back by 2 bases and J by 2 bases. The germline V gene has CDR1 SGHDT and CDR2 YYEEEE. The CDR3 has 15 residues. The DNA of the CDR3 is TGTGCCAGCAGCTTCACCGCGACAGGGAACTATGGCTACACCTTC. Amino acids: CASSFTATGNYGYTF. The whole variable domain, remainder taken from reference TRBV5-6 and TRBJ1-2, is DAGVTQSPTHLIKTRGQQVTLRCSPKSGHDTVSWYQQALGQGPQFIFQYYEEEERQRGNFPDRFSGHQFPNYSSELNVNALLLGDSALYLCASSFTATGNYGYTFGSGTRLTVV.

The chain couples TRBV7-2 to TRBJ2-3; the D is unclear. Between the trimmed V and J ends, which lost 5 bases and 2 bases, there was a span of 8 bases. The CDR3 is 13 amino acids. Looked up from germline, CDR1 is SGHTA and CDR2 is FQGNSA. CDR3 nucleotide sequence: TGTGCCAGCAGCCCTAGAGCCACAGATACGCAGTATTTT. It codes for CASSPRATDTQYF.

In its sample, this clone was seen a few times. Written as DNA, the CDR3 is TGTGCCAGCAGTAAACTAGCGGGGGGGTCAGATACGCAGTATTTT. Translated: CASSKLAGGSDTQYF. V and J are TRBV28 and TRBJ2-3, with TRBD2 matching 13 bases. Looked up from germline, CDR1 is MDHEN and CDR2 is SYDVKM. CDR3 length: 15 residues. The ends lost 5 bases at V and 4 bases at J; junction bases unmatched: 3.

The gene calls are TRBV30 and TRBJ2-7, with 11 bases identical to TRBD1. This CDR3 comprises 14 residues. In germline, CDR1 is GTSNPN, CDR2 SVGIG (reference sequence). After removal of 8 bases from V and 3 bases from J, the junction contained 9 bases not matched to a gene. The CDR3 region has the DNA TGTGCCGGATTCCGGGACAGGGGGGACTACGAGCAGTACTTC. Amino acids: CAGFRDRGDYEQYF.

The chain links TRBV5-6 to TRBJ1-5, with D uncertain. V lost 4 bases to trimming and J lost 6 bases, with 17 bases between them. Looked up from germline, CDR1 is SGHDT and CDR2 is YYEEEE. The CDR3 consists of 15 residues. For the CDR3, the DNA is TGTGCCAGCAGCAGAATAGACGGGGTCAGTCAGCCCCAGCATTTT. Amino acid sequence: CASSRIDGVSQPQHF.

The genes are TRBV7-9 and TRBJ2-1, with 7 bases fitting TRBD1. CDR3 length: 13 residues. J was trimmed by 8 bases and V by 1 base; bases with no gene match: 2. The germline V gene has CDR1 SEHNR and CDR2 FQNEAQ (reference sequence). The CDR3: CASSLEGGDEQFF. Here the CDR3 DNA reads TGTGCCAGCAGCTTAGAAGGGGGCGATGAGCAGTTCTTC. The full variable domain, completed using reference TRBV7-9 and TRBJ2-1, is DTGVSQNPRHKITKRGQNVTFRCDPISEHNRLYWYRQTLGQGPEFLTYFQNEAQLEKSRLLSDRFSAERPKGSFSTLEIQRTEQGDSAMYLCASSLEGGDEQFFGPGTRLTVL.

CDR3 DNA: TGTGCCAGCAGCGTTACCGGGACTAGCGGTCAAAAGACAGATACGCAGTATTTT. Its translation is CASSVTGTSGQKTDTQYF. This sequence joins TRBV9 and TRBJ2-3, with 11 bases fitting TRBD2. With V trimmed by 2 bases and J by 3 bases, 11 bases remained unmatched. Germline-derived CDR1 and CDR2 are SGDLS and YYNGEE. The CDR3 length is 18 residues.

This clone was observed a handful of times. V is TRBV5-4 and J is TRBJ1-4; 10 bases fit TRBD1. The V segment lost 3 bases and the J segment 8 bases; nucleotides outside the gene matches: 19. CDR1 SGHNT and CDR2 YYREEE come from the germline V gene (reference sequence). The CDR3 consists of 19 residues. The CDR3 DNA is TGTGCCAGCAGCTCACAAGGCGGACAGGGGGGGTTATTCGTCGAAAAACTGTTTTTT. Its protein product is CASSSQGGQGGLFVEKLFF.

This clone was detected only a few times. Other DNA sequences of this sample code for an identical CDR3. The chain recombines TRBV5-1 with TRBJ2-5, with unresolved D. V was cut by 0 bases and J by 1 base, with 7 bases left in between. Germline lookup yields CDR1 SGHRS and CDR2 YFSETQ. This CDR3 contains 14 residues. This chain's CDR3 is CASSLAGGQETQYF. Written as DNA, the CDR3 is TGCGCCAGCAGCTTGGCCGGTGGCCAAGAGACCCAGTACTTC.

This chain links TRBV4-1 with TRBJ2-7, with a tentative D call TRBD2 (7 bases). V was clipped by 3 bases and J by 2 bases, with 17 bases between them. Per the germline V gene, CDR1 is MGHRA and CDR2 is YSYEKL. The CDR3 extends over 16 amino acids. CDR3 nucleotide sequence: TGCGCCAGCAGCCACACCGGGTCGGGGGGCGCCTACGAGCAGTACTTC. Protein sequence: CASSHTGSGGAYEQYF.

The rearrangement joins TRBV5-6 to TRBJ1-2; TRBD1 aligns across 8 bases. Germline CDR1 SGHDT, CDR2 YYEEEE. Trimming took 2 bases from V and 2 from J; bases not matched to a gene: 8. This CDR3 has 16 residues. The CDR3 nucleotides read TGTGCCAGCAGCTTATTTCCAGGGGACAGGAACTATGGCTACACCTTC. Protein sequence: CASSLFPGDRNYGYTF.

J is TRBJ2-7 and V is TRBV28; TRBD1 matches 7 bases. CDR3 size: 15 residues. Looked up from germline, CDR1 is MDHEN and CDR2 is SYDVKM. V trimming: 0 bases; J trimming: 2 bases; junction bases outside the gene matches: 4. CDR3 sequence reads: CASSLWGRGTYEQYF. CDR3 coding DNA: TGTGCCAGCAGTTTATGGGGCAGGGGGACCTACGAGCAGTACTTC.

This clone was observed a few times. This chain connects TRBV2 to TRBJ1-2; no clear D. This CDR3 region has 13 residues. V dropped 8 bases and J dropped 0 bases, with 10 bases sitting between them. Germline CDR1 is SNHLY and CDR2 is FYNNEI. The CDR3 here is CASGTETNYGYTF. The CDR3 DNA is TGTGCCAGCGGCACAGAGACTAACTATGGCTACACCTTC. Drawing the rest from reference TRBV2 and TRBJ1-2, the complete variable domain is EPEVTQTPSHQVTQMGQEVILRCVPISNHLYFYWYRQILGQKVEFLVSFYNNEISEKSEIFDDQFSVERPDGSNFTLKIRSTKLEDSAMYFCASGTETNYGYTFGSGTRLTVV.

The chain employs TRBV4-2 and TRBJ2-5; TRBD2 matches at 8 bases. The CDR3 length is 17 residues. V trimming: 0 bases; J trimming: 4 bases; junction bases outside the gene matches: 10. Looked up from germline, CDR1 is LGHNA and CDR2 is YNFKEQ. Written as DNA, the CDR3 is TGTGCCAGCAGCCAAGAGGCTGGGGCGGGGGGAGGAGAGACCCAGTACTTC. This encodes CASSQEAGAGGGETQYF.

Concerning this clone itself: The sample contains more than one DNA sequence encoding this CDR3. This chain joins TRBV4-1 and TRBJ1-3; no definite D call. The CDR3 runs 14 residues. Deletions cut 6 bases from V and 0 bases from J, with 9 bases between. Per the germline V gene, CDR1 is MGHRA and CDR2 is YSYEKL. CDR3 loop: CASSRTFSGNTIYF. In DNA, the CDR3 is TGCGCCAGCAGTCGAACTTTCTCTGGAAACACCATATATTTT.

The gene calls are TRBV4-1 and TRBJ1-2, with 8 bases matching TRBD1. Looked up from germline, CDR1 is MGHRA and CDR2 is YSYEKL. The CDR3 length is 14 residues. V was pared by 0 bases and J by 7 bases, with 4 bases of the junction left unmatched. The CDR3 DNA reads as TGCGCCAGCAGCCAAGAATCGGGGACAGGTGGCTACACCTTC. Protein sequence: CASSQESGTGGYTF.

This clone occurred a few times. The chain has TRBV9 and TRBJ2-7; possible D gene TRBD1, 5 bases. CDR3 length equals 15 residues. Germline lookup yields CDR1 SGDLS and CDR2 YYNGEE. V lost 3 bases to trimming and J lost 3 bases, with 16 bases between them. CDR3 sequence reads: CASSADSSSFYEQYF. In DNA, the CDR3 is TGTGCCAGCAGCGCCGACAGTTCGAGTTTCTACGAGCAGTACTTC. The variable domain in full, with the rest retrieved from reference TRBV9 and TRBJ2-7, is DSGVTQTPKHLITATGQRVTLRCSPRSGDLSVYWYQQSLDQGLQFLIQYYNGEERAKGNILERFSAQQFPDLHSELNLSSLELGDSALYFCASSADSSSFYEQYFGPGTRLTVT.

The chain recombines TRBV18 with TRBJ2-3, with D possibly TRBD1 on 6 matching bases. Germline V gives CDR1 KGHSH, CDR2 LQKENI. The ends were cut back, 6 bases at V and 6 bases at J, with 10 bases in the middle. The CDR3 loop spans 12 amino acids. The CDR3 nucleotides are TGTGCCAGCTCCCGCGACAGGGATACGCAGTATTTT. It translates to CASSRDRDTQYF.